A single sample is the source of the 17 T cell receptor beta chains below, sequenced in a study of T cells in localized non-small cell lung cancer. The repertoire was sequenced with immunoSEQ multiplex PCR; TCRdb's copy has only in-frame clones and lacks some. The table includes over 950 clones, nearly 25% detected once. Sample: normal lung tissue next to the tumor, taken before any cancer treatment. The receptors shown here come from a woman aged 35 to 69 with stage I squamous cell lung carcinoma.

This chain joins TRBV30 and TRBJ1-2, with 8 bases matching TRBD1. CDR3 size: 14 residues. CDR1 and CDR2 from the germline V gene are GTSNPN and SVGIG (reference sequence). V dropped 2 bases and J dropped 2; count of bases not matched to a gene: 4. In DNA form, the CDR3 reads TGTGCCTGGAGTTCCGGACAGGGCAACTATGGCTACACCTTC. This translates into CAWSSGQGNYGYTF.

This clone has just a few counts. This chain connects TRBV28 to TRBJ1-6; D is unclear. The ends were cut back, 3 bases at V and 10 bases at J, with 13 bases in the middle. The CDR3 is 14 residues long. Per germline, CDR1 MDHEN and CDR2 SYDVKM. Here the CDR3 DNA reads TGTGCCAGCAGTTTTAATCATATAAGGTCACCCCTCCACTTT. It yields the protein CASSFNHIRSPLHF.

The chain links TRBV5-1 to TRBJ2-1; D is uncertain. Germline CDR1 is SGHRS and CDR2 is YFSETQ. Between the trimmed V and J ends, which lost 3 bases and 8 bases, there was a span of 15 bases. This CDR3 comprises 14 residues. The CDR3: CASSWTLLIDEQFF. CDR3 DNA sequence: TGCGCCAGCAGCTGGACCCTCTTAATCGATGAGCAGTTCTTC.

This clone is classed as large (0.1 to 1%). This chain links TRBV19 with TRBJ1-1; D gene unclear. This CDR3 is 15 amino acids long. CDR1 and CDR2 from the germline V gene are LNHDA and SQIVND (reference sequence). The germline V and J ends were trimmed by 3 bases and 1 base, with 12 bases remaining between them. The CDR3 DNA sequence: TGTGCCAGTAGTATTGGGCTAGGTGGGAACACTGAAGCTTTCTTT. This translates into CASSIGLGGNTEAFF.

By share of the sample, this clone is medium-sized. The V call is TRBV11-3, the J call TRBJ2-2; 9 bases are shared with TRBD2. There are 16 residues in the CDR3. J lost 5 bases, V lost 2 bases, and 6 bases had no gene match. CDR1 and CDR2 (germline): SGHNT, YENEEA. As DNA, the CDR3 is TGTGCCAGCAGCTTAAAAGCGGGGGGCGCAACCGGGGAGCTGTTTTTT. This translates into CASSLKAGGATGELFF. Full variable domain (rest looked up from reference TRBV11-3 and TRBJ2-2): EAGVVQSPRYKIIEKKQPVAFWCNPISGHNTLYWYLQNLGQGPELLIRYENEEAVDDSQLPKDRFSAERLKGVDSTLKIQPAELGDSAVYLCASSLKAGGATGELFFGEGSRLTVL.

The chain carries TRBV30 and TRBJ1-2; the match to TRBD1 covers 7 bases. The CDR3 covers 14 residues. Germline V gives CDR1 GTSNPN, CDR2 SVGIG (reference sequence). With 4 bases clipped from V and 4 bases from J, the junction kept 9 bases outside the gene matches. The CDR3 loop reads CAWTWGQRLYGYTF. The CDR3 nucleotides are TGTGCCTGGACCTGGGGACAGCGCCTCTATGGCTACACCTTC.

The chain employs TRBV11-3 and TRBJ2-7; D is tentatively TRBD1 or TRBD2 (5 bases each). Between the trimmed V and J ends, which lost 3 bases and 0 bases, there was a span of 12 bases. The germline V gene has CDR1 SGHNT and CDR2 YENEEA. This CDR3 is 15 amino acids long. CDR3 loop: CASSLGTGSSYEQYF. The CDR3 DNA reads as TGTGCCAGCAGCTTGGGGACGGGGAGCTCCTACGAGCAGTACTTC.

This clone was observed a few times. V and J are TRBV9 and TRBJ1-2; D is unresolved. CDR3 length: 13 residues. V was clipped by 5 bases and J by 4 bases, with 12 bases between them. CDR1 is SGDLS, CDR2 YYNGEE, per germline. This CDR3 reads CASRPDGRYGYTF. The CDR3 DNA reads TGTGCCAGCAGACCCGACGGACGCTATGGCTACACCTTC.

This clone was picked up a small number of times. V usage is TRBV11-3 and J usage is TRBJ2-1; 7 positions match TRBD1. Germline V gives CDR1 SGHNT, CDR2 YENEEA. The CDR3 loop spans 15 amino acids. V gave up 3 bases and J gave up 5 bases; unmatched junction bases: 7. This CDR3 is CASSLGRGIHNEQFF. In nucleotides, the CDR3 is TGTGCCAGCAGCTTGGGCAGGGGGATCCACAATGAGCAGTTCTTC.

The CDR3 DNA reads TGTGCCAGCAGTTTCTTAGACGCCAGGAACTATGGCTACACCTTC. It encodes CASSFLDARNYGYTF. V and J are TRBV28 and TRBJ1-2, with no clear D. CDR3 length equals 15 residues. Germline CDR1 reads MDHEN; CDR2 reads SYDVKM. V shed 3 bases and J shed 2 bases, with 13 bases lying between them.

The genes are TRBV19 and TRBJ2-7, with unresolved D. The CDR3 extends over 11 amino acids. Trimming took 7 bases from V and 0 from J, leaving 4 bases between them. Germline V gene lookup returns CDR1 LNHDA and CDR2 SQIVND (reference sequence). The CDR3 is CASKSSYEQYF. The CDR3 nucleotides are TGTGCCAGTAAATCCTCCTACGAGCAGTACTTC.

CDR3 sequence (DNA): TGTGCCAGTAGTCTCAGGGGGGCGAGCACAGATACGCAGTATTTT. It yields the protein CASSLRGASTDTQYF. This sequence joins TRBV19 and TRBJ2-3, with D perhaps TRBD1 (7 bases). Between the trimmed V and J ends, which lost 5 bases and 0 bases, there was a span of 12 bases. The CDR3 loop spans 15 amino acids. In germline, CDR1 is LNHDA, CDR2 SQIVND (reference sequence).

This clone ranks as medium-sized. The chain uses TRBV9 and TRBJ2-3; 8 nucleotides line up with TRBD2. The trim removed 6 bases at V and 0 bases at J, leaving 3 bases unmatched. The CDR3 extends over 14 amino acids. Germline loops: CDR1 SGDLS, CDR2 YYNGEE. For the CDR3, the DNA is TGTGCCAGCATCGCGGGGGGAAGCACAGATACGCAGTATTTT. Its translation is CASIAGGSTDTQYF.

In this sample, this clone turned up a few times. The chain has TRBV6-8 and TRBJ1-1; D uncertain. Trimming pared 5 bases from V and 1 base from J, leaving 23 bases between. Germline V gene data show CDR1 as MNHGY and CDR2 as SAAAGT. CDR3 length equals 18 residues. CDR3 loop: CASSQMIPFGWGNTEAFF. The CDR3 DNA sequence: TGTGCCAGCAGTCAAATGATTCCATTCGGGTGGGGGAACACTGAAGCTTTCTTT.

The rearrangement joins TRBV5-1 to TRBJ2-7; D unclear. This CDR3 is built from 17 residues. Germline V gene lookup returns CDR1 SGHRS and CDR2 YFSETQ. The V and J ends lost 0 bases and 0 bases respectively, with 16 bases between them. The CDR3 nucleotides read TGCGCCAGCAGCTTGGATCTATTAGGGCCGAGCTCCTACGAGCAGTACTTC. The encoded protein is CASSLDLLGPSSYEQYF.

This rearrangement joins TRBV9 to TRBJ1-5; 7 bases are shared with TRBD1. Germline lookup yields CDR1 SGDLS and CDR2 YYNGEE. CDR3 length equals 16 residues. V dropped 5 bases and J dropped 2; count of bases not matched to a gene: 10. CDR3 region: CASRPQGSGGNQPQHF. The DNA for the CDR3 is TGTGCCAGCAGACCACAGGGGAGTGGTGGCAATCAGCCCCAGCATTTT.

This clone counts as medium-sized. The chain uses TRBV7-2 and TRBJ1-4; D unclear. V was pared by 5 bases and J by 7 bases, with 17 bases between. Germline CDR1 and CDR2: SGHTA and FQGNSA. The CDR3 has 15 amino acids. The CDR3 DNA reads TGTGCCAGCAGCCCCGTGGTCGGTAACAGTGAAAAACTGTTTTTT. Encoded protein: CASSPVVGNSEKLFF. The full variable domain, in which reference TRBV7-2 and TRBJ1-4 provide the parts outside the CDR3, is GAGVSQSPSNKVTEKGKDVELRCDPISGHTALYWYRQSLGQGLEFLIYFQGNSAPDKSGLPSDRFSAERTGGSVSTLTIQRTQQEDSAVYLCASSPVVGNSEKLFFGSGTQLSVL.